Included here is one T cell receptor (beta chain) sequence, with context. Its cognate antigen is unknown. The use of a sample-barcoded 5' primer and a J-beta primer mix characterized a second PCR of roughly 7 to 12 cycles. Via MiXCR, TCRdb re-called the 5' RACE reads, giving one row per CDR3 protein. Of 760,000 or so distinct CDR3 sequences listed, 25% were seen once; the top ten hold roughly a tenth. The sample belongs to a study of blood T cells in healthy people across ages. General study points: Researchers judged that diversity estimates from one million T cells fell short of true values. TCR beta diversity, measured per million T cells, fell in a roughly linear way with age. There were more naive CD4+ cells and higher diversity in long-lived donors than in aged donors.

This CDR3 comprises 13 residues. Between the trimmed V and J ends, which lost 0 bases and 5 bases, there was a span of 8 bases. Germline CDR1 and CDR2: SGHRS and YFSETQ. Whenever a sample was processed, at least 7 million PBMCs were isolated. This sample also belongs to another study, concerning T cells of mothers and their children.

The material sequenced was blood. The chain uses TRBV5-1 and TRBJ1-1; D remains unclear. The sequence derives from a boy under 18 in good health. In DNA form, the CDR3 reads TGCGCCAGCAGCTTGGTGGGTAAAACTGAAGCTTTCTTT. It yields the protein CASSLVGKTEAFF.